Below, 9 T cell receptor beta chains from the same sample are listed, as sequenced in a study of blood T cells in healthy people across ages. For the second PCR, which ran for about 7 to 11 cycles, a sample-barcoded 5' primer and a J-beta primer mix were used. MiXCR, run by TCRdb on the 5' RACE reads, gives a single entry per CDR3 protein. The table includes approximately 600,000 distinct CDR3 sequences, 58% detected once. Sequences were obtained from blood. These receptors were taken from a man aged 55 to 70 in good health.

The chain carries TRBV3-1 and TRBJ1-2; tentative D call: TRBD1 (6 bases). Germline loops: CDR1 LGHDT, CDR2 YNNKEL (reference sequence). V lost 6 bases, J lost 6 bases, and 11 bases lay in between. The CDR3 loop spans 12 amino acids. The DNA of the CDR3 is TGTGCCAGCAGTCAGGGGCCTCATGGCTACACCTTC. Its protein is CASSQGPHGYTF. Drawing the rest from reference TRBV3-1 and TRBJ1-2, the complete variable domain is DTAVSQTPKYLVTQMGNDKSIKCEQNLGHDTMYWYKQDSKKFLKIMFSYNNKELIINETVPNRFSPKSPDKAHLNLHINSLELGDSAVYFCASSQGPHGYTFGSGTRLTVV.

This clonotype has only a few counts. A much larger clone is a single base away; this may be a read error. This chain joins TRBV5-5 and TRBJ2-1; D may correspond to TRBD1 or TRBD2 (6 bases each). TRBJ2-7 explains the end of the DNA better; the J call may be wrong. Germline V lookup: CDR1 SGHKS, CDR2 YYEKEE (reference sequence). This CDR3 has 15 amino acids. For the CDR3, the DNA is TGTGCCAGCAGCGGGGGGCAGGGCTCCTACAATGAGCAGTACTTC. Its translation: CASSGGQGSYNEQYF.

The CDR3 nucleotides are TGTGCCAGCAGTACGGGGGTTAGCACAGATACGCAGTATTTT. This encodes CASSTGVSTDTQYF. The gene calls are TRBV7-9 and TRBJ2-3; perhaps TRBD2 as D (6 bases). The V and J ends lost 6 bases and 0 bases respectively, with 10 bases between them. The CDR3 consists of 14 residues. The V gene's germline CDR1 is SEHNR and CDR2 FQNEAQ (reference sequence).

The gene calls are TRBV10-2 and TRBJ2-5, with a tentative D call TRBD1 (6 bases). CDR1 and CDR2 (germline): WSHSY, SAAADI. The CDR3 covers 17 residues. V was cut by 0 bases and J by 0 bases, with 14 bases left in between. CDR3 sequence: CASSESPTGVYQETQYF. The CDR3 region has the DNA TGCGCCAGCAGTGAGTCACCGACAGGAGTGTACCAAGAGACCCAGTACTTC.

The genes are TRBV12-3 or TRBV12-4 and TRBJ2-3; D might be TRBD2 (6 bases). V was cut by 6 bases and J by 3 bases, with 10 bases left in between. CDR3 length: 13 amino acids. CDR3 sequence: CASRSGGTDTQYF. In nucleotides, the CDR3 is TGTGCCAGCAGGTCCGGGGGTACAGATACGCAGTATTTT.

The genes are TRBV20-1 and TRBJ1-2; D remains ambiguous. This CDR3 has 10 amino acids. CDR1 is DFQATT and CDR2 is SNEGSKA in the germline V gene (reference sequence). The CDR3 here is CSAPRPTYTF. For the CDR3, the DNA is TGCAGCGCGCCGAGACCGACCTACACCTTC.

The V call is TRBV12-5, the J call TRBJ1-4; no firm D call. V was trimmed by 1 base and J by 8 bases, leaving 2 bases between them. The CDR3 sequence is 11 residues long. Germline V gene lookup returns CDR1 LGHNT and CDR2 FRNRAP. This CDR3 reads CASGLAEKLFF. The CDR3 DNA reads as TGTGCTAGTGGTTTGGCAGAAAAACTGTTTTTT.

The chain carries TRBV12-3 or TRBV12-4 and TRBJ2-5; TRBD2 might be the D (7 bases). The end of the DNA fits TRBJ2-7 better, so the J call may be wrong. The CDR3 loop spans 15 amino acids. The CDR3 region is CASSLGGGATYEQYF. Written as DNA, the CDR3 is TGTGCCAGCAGTTTAGGAGGGGGGGCCACCTACGAGCAGTACTTC.

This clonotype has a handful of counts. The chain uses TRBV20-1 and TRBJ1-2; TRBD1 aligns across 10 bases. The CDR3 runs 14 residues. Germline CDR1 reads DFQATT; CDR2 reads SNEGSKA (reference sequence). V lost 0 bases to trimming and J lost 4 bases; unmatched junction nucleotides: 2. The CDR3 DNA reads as TGCAGTGCTAGAGAGGACAGGGGGTTCTATGGCTACACCTTC. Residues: CSAREDRGFYGYTF.